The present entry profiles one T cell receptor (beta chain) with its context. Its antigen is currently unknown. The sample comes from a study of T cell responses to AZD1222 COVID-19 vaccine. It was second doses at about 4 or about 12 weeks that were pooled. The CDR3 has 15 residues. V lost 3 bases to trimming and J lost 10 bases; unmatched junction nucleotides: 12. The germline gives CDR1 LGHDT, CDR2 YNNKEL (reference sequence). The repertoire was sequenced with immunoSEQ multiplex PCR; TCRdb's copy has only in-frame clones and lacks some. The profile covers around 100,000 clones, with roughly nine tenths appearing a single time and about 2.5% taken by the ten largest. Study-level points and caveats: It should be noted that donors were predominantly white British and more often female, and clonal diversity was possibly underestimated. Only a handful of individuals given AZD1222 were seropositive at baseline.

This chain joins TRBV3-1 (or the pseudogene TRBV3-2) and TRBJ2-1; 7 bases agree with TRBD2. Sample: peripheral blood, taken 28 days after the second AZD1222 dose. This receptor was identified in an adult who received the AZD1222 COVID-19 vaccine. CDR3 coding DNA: TGTGCCAGCAGCCAGGGACTACCTGGGAGAGGGGAGCAGTTCTTC. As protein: CASSQGLPGRGEQFF.